This passage covers 15 T cell receptor beta chains from one sample sequenced in a study of CD4+ T cells in melanoma. TCRdb keeps only in-frame clones here, not all; method: immunoSEQ multiplex PCR. The sample lists more than 6,000 clones; approximately 66% were seen once. The sequencing input was cells from a culture (not recorded whether cultured in vitro). These receptors all stem from a human donor with melanoma.

The gene calls are TRBV5-1 and TRBJ2-7; possibly TRBD1 or TRBD2 for D (5 bases each). This CDR3 has 12 residues. Trimming shortened V by 5 bases and J by 6 bases, and 12 bases separated the two germline ends. CDR1 is SGHRS, CDR2 YFSETQ, per germline. CDR3 coding DNA: TGCGCCAGCAGGACCGGGGCCTCCGAGCAGTACTTC. Encoded protein: CASRTGASEQYF.

The chain recombines TRBV21-1 with TRBJ2-1; TRBD2 is the table's D call, not checked against the DNA. TRBV21-1 is classified as a pseudogene. This CDR3 spans 17 amino acids. CDR3 in amino acids: CASSSRQRGGRYNEQFF. The CDR3 DNA reads TGTGCCAGCAGCTCCCGTCAGCGGGGGGGACGGTACAATGAGCAGTTCTTC.

V gene TRBV27 combines with J gene TRBJ2-7; the D is unclear. V lost 4 bases and J 2 bases, leaving 12 bases between the germline ends. The CDR3 loop spans 14 amino acids. Looked up from germline, CDR1 is MNHEY and CDR2 is SMNVEV (reference sequence). The CDR3 DNA follows: TGTGCCAGCAGTTCAGGCAGGTCTGCCTACGAGCAGTACTTC. This encodes CASSSGRSAYEQYF.

The rearrangement uses TRBV7-9 and TRBJ1-2; 7 positions match TRBD1. V lost 8 bases, J lost 6 bases, and 15 bases stayed unmatched. The CDR3 is 15 residues long. Per germline, CDR1 SEHNR and CDR2 FQNEAQ (reference sequence). For the CDR3, the DNA is TGTGCCAGCGCCAGGCTTGGAGGGGGCGGCGATGGCTACACCTTC. Translated, it gives CASARLGGGGDGYTF.

Judged by abundance, this clone is medium-sized. The V call is TRBV7-6, the J call TRBJ2-1; 7 nucleotides agree with TRBD2. This CDR3 comprises 15 residues. Germline V CDR1 and CDR2: SGHVS, FNYEAQ. V shed 2 bases, J shed 9 bases, and the junction held 10 bases outside the gene matches. CDR3 DNA sequence: TGTGCCAGCAGCTTATTGGGCGGGGGAGCCGTTGAGCAGTTCTTC. Protein sequence: CASSLLGGGAVEQFF.

The chain employs TRBV28 and TRBJ2-5; D is ambiguous. Germline V gene data show CDR1 as MDHEN and CDR2 as SYDVKM. Trimming removed 3 bases at V and 1 base at J, with 12 bases between. This CDR3 has 15 residues. CDR3 protein: CASSFFSASQETQYF. In DNA form, the CDR3 reads TGTGCCAGCAGTTTTTTTTCCGCCAGCCAAGAGACCCAGTACTTC.

V is TRBV15 and J is TRBJ2-4; tentatively, D is TRBD1 (7 bases). Germline assignment: CDR1 LNHNV and CDR2 YYDKDF (reference sequence). V lost 0 bases to trimming and J lost 8 bases, with 14 bases between them. This CDR3 spans 15 amino acids. CDR3 in amino acids: CATSRDLTRGDIQYF. As DNA, the CDR3 is TGTGCCACCAGCAGAGATCTGACCAGGGGGGACATTCAGTACTTC.

This clone was counted a few times. The J gene is TRBJ1-1, the V gene TRBV9, with D possibly matching TRBD1 (5 bases). V was shortened by 0 bases and J by 5 bases, with 17 bases between the two germline ends. The germline CDR1 and CDR2 sequences are SGDLS and YYNGEE. The CDR3 has 16 amino acids. The CDR3 DNA reads as TGTGCCAGCAGCGTAGGTGAATCCGGGGGTGGAACTGAAGCTTTCTTT. It codes for CASSVGESGGGTEAFF.

This clone was observed a handful of times. V gene TRBV9 combines with J gene TRBJ2-5; D unclear. Germline CDR1 SGDLS, CDR2 YYNGEE. The V and J ends lost 7 bases and 5 bases respectively, with 3 bases between them. The CDR3 has 9 residues. This CDR3 is CASGETQYF. DNA for the CDR3: TGTGCCAGCGGGGAGACCCAGTACTTC.

The chain employs TRBV6-5 and TRBJ2-7; 8 positions match TRBD1. The CDR3 is made up of 14 amino acids. V shed 6 bases and J 4 bases; nucleotides not matched to a gene: 8. In germline, CDR1 is MNHEY, CDR2 SVGAGI. The CDR3 DNA follows: TGTGCCAGCAGCTCCGGGACAGGCCTATACGAGCAGTACTTC. Its translation is CASSSGTGLYEQYF.

The chain recombines TRBV2 with TRBJ1-1; 8 bases match TRBD1. Germline V gene sequence: CDR1 SNHLY, CDR2 FYNNEI. The trim removed 4 bases at V and 4 bases at J, leaving 8 bases unmatched. This CDR3 contains 15 residues. In nucleotides, the CDR3 is TGTGCCAGCAGTGGTAGGACAGGGAGGTCCACTGAAGCTTTCTTT. This codes for CASSGRTGRSTEAFF.

The chain combines TRBV27 with TRBJ1-6; no clear D. The CDR3 extends over 12 amino acids. The germline V gene has CDR1 MNHEY and CDR2 SMNVEV (reference sequence). With 5 bases removed from V and 7 bases from J, the gap between germline ends came to 6 bases. The CDR3 DNA reads as TGTGCCAGCAGTGAACAAAATTCACCCCTCCACTTT. Protein: CASSEQNSPLHF.

The V gene is TRBV5-3, the J gene TRBJ1-1; D remains unclear. TRBV5-3 is an ORF, with its function uncertain. V was pared by 4 bases and J by 3 bases, with 16 bases between. The CDR3 length is 15 residues. CDR3 amino acids: CARSRLGPFYTEAFF. As DNA, the CDR3 is TGTGCCAGAAGCCGGCTAGGGCCTTTTTACACTGAAGCTTTCTTT.

This clone was detected once. The V and J genes are TRBV28 and TRBJ2-7; 8 bases are shared with TRBD1. This CDR3 contains 14 residues. Germline V lookup: CDR1 MDHEN, CDR2 SYDVKM. V trimming: 4 bases; J trimming: 2 bases; junction bases outside the gene matches: 4. Here the CDR3 reads CASSSDRETYEQYF. The CDR3 DNA follows: TGTGCCAGCAGTTCGGACAGGGAAACCTACGAGCAGTACTTC.

V is TRBV11-2 and J is TRBJ2-5; weak D call: TRBD2 (6 bases). Trimming left V 1 base short and J 5 bases short, with 11 bases between. Germline-derived CDR1 and CDR2 are SGHAT and FQNNGV. There are 14 residues in the CDR3. Here the CDR3 reads CASSLVAGYETQYF. CDR3 sequence (DNA): TGTGCCAGCAGCTTAGTGGCGGGGTACGAGACCCAGTACTTC.